This T cell receptor beta chain was found in a study of cytomegalovirus exposure and HLA in healthy donors. This clone came up a few times. Its target is not known. CDR1 is LNHDA and CDR2 is SQIVND in the germline V gene (reference sequence). V was cut by 4 bases and J by 1 base, with 11 bases left in between. The CDR3 contains 16 residues. Regarding the study as a whole: Several top significant clusters appeared, in a later analysis, to be linked to common viral pathogens. In an earlier analysis, about 87% or about 30%: the productive usage of most TCR beta V segments. For cytomegalovirus status, the classifier reportedly gave diagnoses with high specificity and sensitivity. Highly shared sequence variants in one cluster were likely a sequencing artifact.

13 Jbeta primers and 60 Vbeta primers were used for the PCR. The assay was immunoSEQ multiplex PCR, and TCRdb's table has in-frame clones only and misses some. Of 200,000 to 250,000 clones in the sample, around 73% were seen once. This TCR was sampled from a male donor in good health and CMV-seronegative. Sequencing was performed on PBMCs. This chain uses TRBV19 with TRBJ2-6, with TRBD2 as a possible D gene (5 bases). CDR3: CASSTPGGSGANVLTF. The CDR3, as DNA: TGTGCCAGTAGTACCCCGGGCGGGTCTGGGGCCAACGTCCTGACTTTC.